Listed below are T cell receptor beta chains from one sample, sequenced in a study of blood T cell repertoires in COVID-19. TCRdb's copy holds only in-frame clones and misses some; the assay was immunoSEQ multiplex PCR. The sample consists of 50,000 to 70,000 clones, just over 85% of them appearing once. Specimen: peripheral blood. Receptors originate from a man between 60 and 75 years old with acute or convalescent COVID-19. Each CDR3 is given with its conserved first and last residue. Fields, in order: clone size, V gene, J gene, CDR3 protein. Clone size is stated in some rows and not others, as once, few, many or a class when expanded.

>-|TRBV27|TRBJ1-5
CASRGTGGQPQHF
>-|TRBV5-1|TRBJ1-1
CASSLAWDRETYEAFF
>-|TRBV6-4|TRBJ2-1
CASSDSGQGSYNEQFF
>-|TRBV9|TRBJ2-7
CASSVAGSGYEQYF
>-|TRBV18|TRBJ1-2
CASSPGREYGYTF
>-|TRBV28|TRBJ2-5
CASTPLGQGKETQYF
>-|TRBV9|TRBJ2-1
CASSVDVSGHNEQFF
>-|TRBV5-4|TRBJ2-5
CASSPSGRLEETQYF
>-|TRBV4-1|TRBJ2-5
CASSQGGLQETQYF
>once|TRBV7-8|TRBJ1-3
CASSYPGTGISGNTIYF
>-|TRBV7-9|TRBJ2-6
CASSPPGNPHNVLTF
>once|TRBV6-5|TRBJ1-4
CASRTGNEKLFF
>-|TRBV23-1|TRBJ2-1
CASSHRTGGEQFF
>once|TRBV15|TRBJ2-1
CATSPFEGEQFF
>-|TRBV27|TRBJ1-5
CASSFRENQPQHF
>-|TRBV9|TRBJ2-5
CASSVEALAGAETQYF
>-|TRBV2|TRBJ2-2
CASTSRGGAAGELFF
>-|TRBV28|TRBJ2-7
CASRPGTGGIYEQYF